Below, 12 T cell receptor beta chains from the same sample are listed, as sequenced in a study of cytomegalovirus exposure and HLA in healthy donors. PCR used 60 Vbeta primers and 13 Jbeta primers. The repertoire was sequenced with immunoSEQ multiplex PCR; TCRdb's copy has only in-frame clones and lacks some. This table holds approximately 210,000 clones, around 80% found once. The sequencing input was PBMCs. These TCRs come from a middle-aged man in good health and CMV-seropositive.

The CDR3 nucleotides read TGTGCCAGTAGTATAGGCGGGAGCTCCTACGAGCAGTACTTC. Amino acid sequence: CASSIGGSSYEQYF. V usage is TRBV19 and J usage is TRBJ2-7; the match to TRBD2 covers 7 bases. Germline assignment: CDR1 LNHDA and CDR2 SQIVND (reference sequence). The CDR3 covers 14 residues. With V trimmed by 1 base and J by 0 bases, 0 bases remained unmatched.

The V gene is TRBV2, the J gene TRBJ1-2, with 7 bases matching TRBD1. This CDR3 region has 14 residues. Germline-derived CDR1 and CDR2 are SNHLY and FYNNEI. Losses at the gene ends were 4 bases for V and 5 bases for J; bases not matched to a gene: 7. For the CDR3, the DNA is TGTGCCAGCAGTGGGACAGGTTCATCTTATGGCTACACCTTC. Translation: CASSGTGSSYGYTF.

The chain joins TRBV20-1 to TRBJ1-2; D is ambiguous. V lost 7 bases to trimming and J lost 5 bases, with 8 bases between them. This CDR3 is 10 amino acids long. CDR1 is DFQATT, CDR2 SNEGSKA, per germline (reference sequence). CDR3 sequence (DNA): TGCAGTGTTTTTTCTTATGGCTACACCTTC. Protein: CSVFSYGYTF.

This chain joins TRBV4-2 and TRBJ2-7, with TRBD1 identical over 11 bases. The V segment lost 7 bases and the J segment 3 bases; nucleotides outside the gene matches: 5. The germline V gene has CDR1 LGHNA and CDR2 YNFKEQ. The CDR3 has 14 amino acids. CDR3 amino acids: CASTPGQGVYEQYF. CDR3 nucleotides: TGTGCCAGCACCCCGGGACAGGGGGTCTACGAGCAGTACTTC.

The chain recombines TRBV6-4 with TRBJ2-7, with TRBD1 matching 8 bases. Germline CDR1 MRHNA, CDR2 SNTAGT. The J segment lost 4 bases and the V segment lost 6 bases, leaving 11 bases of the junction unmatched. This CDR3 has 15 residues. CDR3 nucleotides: TGTGCCAGCAGATTAGACAGGGGATTACTTTACGAGCAGTACGTC. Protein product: CASRLDRGLLYEQYV.

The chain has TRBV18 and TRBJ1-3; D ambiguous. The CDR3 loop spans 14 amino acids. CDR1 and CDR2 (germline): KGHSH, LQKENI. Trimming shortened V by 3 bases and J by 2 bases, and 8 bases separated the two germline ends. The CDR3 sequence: CASSPEMAGNTIYF. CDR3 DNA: TGTGCCAGCTCACCGGAGATGGCTGGAAACACCATATATTTT.

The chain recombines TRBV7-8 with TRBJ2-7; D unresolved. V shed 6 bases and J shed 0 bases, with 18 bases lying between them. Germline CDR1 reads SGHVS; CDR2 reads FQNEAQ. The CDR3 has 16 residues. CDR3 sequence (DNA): TGTGCCAGCAGTCGATTAGGTGTCAGGCTCTCCTACGAGCAGTACGTC. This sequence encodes CASSRLGVRLSYEQYV.

DNA for the CDR3: TGTGCCTGGAGTGAGCAAAACTACGAGCAGTACTTC. Its protein product is CAWSEQNYEQYF. The V and J genes are TRBV30 and TRBJ2-7, with D unresolved. The germline V gene encodes CDR1 GTSNPN and CDR2 SVGIG (reference sequence). The CDR3 length is 12 residues. V lost 1 base and J lost 3, with 7 bases in between.

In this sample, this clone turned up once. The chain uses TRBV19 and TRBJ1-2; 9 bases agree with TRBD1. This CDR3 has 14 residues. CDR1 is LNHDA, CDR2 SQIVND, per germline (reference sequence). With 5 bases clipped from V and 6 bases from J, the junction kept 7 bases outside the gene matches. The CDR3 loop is CASSSGGTGNGYTF. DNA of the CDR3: TGTGCCAGTAGTTCTGGTGGGACAGGGAATGGCTACACCTTC.

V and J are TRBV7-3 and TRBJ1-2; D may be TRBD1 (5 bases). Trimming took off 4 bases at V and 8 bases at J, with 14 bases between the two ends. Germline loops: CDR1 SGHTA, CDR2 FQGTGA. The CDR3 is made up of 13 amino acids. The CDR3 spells CASSSSGQPGYTF. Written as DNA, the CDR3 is TGTGCCAGCAGCTCGTCAGGGCAGCCCGGCTACACCTTC.

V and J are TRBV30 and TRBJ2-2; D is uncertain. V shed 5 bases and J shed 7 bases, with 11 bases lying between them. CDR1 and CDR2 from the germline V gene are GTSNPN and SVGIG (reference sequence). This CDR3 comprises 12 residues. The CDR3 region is CAWSGSGGELFF. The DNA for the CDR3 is TGTGCCTGGTCCGGGTCTGGCGGGGAGCTGTTTTTT.

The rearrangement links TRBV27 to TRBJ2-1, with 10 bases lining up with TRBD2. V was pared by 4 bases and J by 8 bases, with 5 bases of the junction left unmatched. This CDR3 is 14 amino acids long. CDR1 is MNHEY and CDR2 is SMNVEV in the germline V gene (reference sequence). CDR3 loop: CASSSGTSVHEQFF. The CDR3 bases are TGTGCCAGCAGTTCCGGGACTAGCGTTCATGAGCAGTTCTTC.